What follows are 10 T cell receptor beta chains derived from one specimen sequenced in a study of spatial heterogeneity in lung cancer. Study observations and caveats: Counts that tracked tumor mutation counts were those of expanded intratumoral alpha and beta TCRs.

Their cognate antigens are unknown. Regarding time point: sample taken at primary tumor resection. TCRdb reprocessed the 5' RACE reads with MiXCR, giving one entry per CDR3 protein. The sample has 20,000 to 30,000 distinct CDR3 sequences, roughly 8.6% seen once. Source: lung tumor tissue, taken at surgery. The receptors derive from a male donor with early-stage non-small cell lung cancer.

At least ten counts were recorded for this clonotype. The chain combines TRBV20-1 with TRBJ1-5; the D is unclear. Germline-derived CDR1 and CDR2 are DFQATT and SNEGSKA (reference sequence). The CDR3 spans 13 residues. V lost 0 bases and J 4 bases, leaving 7 bases between the germline ends. CDR3 sequence: CSARDQGNQPQHF. The CDR3 DNA sequence: TGCAGTGCTAGAGATCAAGGGAATCAGCCCCAGCATTTT.

There are many counts of this clonotype. The gene calls are TRBV29-1 and TRBJ2-1; 11 positions match TRBD2. With 4 bases clipped from V and 5 bases from J, the junction kept 25 bases outside the gene matches. The V gene's germline CDR1 is SQVTM and CDR2 ANQGSEA. This CDR3 is built from 21 residues. The CDR3 here is CSVAGTAQAPTTSGVHNEQFF. The CDR3 nucleotides are TGCAGCGTTGCAGGGACAGCGCAGGCCCCTACGACTAGCGGGGTACACAATGAGCAGTTCTTC.

J is TRBJ2-3 and V is TRBV2; D perhaps matches TRBD1 (5 bases). V lost 7 bases to trimming and J lost 0 bases, with 17 bases between them. Germline assignment: CDR1 SNHLY and CDR2 FYNNEI. The CDR3 is 16 amino acids. The CDR3 loop is CASNPTGEPSTDTQYF. The CDR3 DNA reads TGTGCCAGCAACCCTACAGGAGAGCCTAGCACAGATACGCAGTATTTT.

The chain uses TRBV7-9 and TRBJ2-5; no definite D call. Germline V CDR1 and CDR2: SEHNR, FQNEAQ (reference sequence). This CDR3 has 14 amino acids. V gave up 5 bases and J gave up 3 bases, with 13 bases separating them. CDR3 DNA sequence: TGTGCCAGCAGCCCAGGTTTGGTGGAAGAGACCCAGTACTTC. Amino acid sequence: CASSPGLVEETQYF.

This clonotype appeared many times. An end of the junction differs from the germline gene, which may be a read error. The rearrangement joins TRBV7-2 to TRBJ1-1; D uncertain. The germline V gene encodes CDR1 SGHTA and CDR2 FQGNSA. The CDR3 has 11 amino acids. Here the CDR3 reads CASSFSQVHVF. The CDR3 DNA follows: TGTGCCAGCAGCTTTAGCCAGGTTCACGTCTTT. The complete variable domain, with remaining parts taken from reference TRBV7-2 and TRBJ1-1, reads GAGVSQSPSNKVTEKGKDVELRCDPISGHTALYWYRQSLGQGLEFLIYFQGNSAPDKSGLPSDRFSAERTGGSVSTLTIQRTQQEDSAVYLCASSFSQVHVFGQGTRLTVV.

This clonotype appeared many times. V usage is TRBV7-2 and J usage is TRBJ1-2; D is uncertain. Between the trimmed V and J ends, which lost 2 bases and 2 bases, there was a span of 15 bases. The CDR3 runs to 16 residues. Germline V gives CDR1 SGHTA, CDR2 FQGNSA. The CDR3 region is CASSLYGSLSNYGYTF. The DNA for the CDR3 is TGTGCCAGCAGCTTATACGGCAGTTTGTCCAACTATGGCTACACCTTC. The whole variable domain, remainder taken from reference TRBV7-2 and TRBJ1-2, is GAGVSQSPSNKVTEKGKDVELRCDPISGHTALYWYRQSLGQGLEFLIYFQGNSAPDKSGLPSDRFSAERTGGSVSTLTIQRTQQEDSAVYLCASSLYGSLSNYGYTFGSGTRLTVV.

The J gene is TRBJ2-3, the V gene TRBV7-4; 11 nucleotides match TRBD2. Germline CDR1 reads SGHVT; CDR2 reads SQSDAQ. V was clipped by 5 bases and J by 4 bases; unmatched bases: 8. The CDR3 totals 16 residues. CDR3 loop: CASSIATSGRSDTQYF. Here the CDR3 DNA reads TGTGCCAGCAGCATCGCCACTAGCGGGAGATCAGATACGCAGTATTTT.

This clonotype was picked up many times. The chain employs TRBV28 and TRBJ2-7; TRBD1 matches at 7 bases. V was clipped by 8 bases and J by 0 bases; unmatched bases: 10. The CDR3 totals 15 residues. In germline, CDR1 is MDHEN, CDR2 SYDVKM. CDR3 sequence: CASLTRGQSSYEQYF. Written as DNA, the CDR3 is TGTGCCAGCTTAACTCGGGGACAGAGCTCCTACGAGCAGTACTTC.

The rearrangement uses TRBV6-5 and TRBJ2-2; no reliable D call. Deletions cut 7 bases from V and 4 bases from J, with 7 bases between. From germline, CDR1 is MNHEY and CDR2 SVGAGI. The CDR3 has 12 amino acids. The chain's CDR3 is CASTASTGELFF. CDR3 nucleotides: TGTGCCAGCACAGCCTCCACCGGGGAGCTGTTTTTT.

This chain connects TRBV3-1 to TRBJ2-3; 14 bases line up with TRBD2. This CDR3 comprises 19 residues. The germline V gene has CDR1 LGHDT and CDR2 YNNKEL (reference sequence). The junction had 11 bases not matched to a gene; V was cut back by 1 base and J by 5 bases. CDR3 residues: CASSQVPSGLAGERDTQYF. CDR3 nucleotides: TGTGCCAGCAGCCAAGTACCTTCGGGACTAGCGGGAGAAAGAGATACGCAGTATTTT.